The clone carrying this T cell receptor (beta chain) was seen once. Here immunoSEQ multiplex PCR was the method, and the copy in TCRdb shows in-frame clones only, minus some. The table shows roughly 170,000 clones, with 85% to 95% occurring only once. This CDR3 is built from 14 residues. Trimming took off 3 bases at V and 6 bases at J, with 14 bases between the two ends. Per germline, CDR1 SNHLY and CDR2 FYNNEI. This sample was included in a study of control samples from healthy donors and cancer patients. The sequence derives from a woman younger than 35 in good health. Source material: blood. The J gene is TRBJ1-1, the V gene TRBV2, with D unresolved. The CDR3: CASSETSAFSEAFF. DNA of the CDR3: TGTGCCAGCAGTGAGACGTCAGCTTTTTCTGAAGCTTTCTTT. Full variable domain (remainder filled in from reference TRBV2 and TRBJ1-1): EPEVTQTPSHQVTQMGQEVILRCVPISNHLYFYWYRQILGQKVEFLVSFYNNEISEKSEIFDDQFSVERPDGSNFTLKIRSTKLEDSAMYFCASSETSAFSEAFFGQGTRLTVV.